Below, 2 T cell receptor beta chains from the same sample are listed, as sequenced in a study of CD8 T cells in ankylosing spondylitis. In TCRdb, the 5' RACE reads were re-called with MiXCR into one record per CDR3 protein. The data hold 350,000 to 450,000 distinct CDR3 sequences, with around 20% observed a single time. Sequenced: blood, either unsorted or a sorted T cell fraction (not recorded which). The receptor set was obtained from a male donor with ankylosing spondylitis or in good health (not recorded which).

In its sample, this clonotype was seen a few times. The chain has TRBV27 and TRBJ2-3; D possibly matches TRBD1 or TRBD2 (5 bases each). The ends were cut back, 3 bases at V and 9 bases at J, with 16 bases in the middle. Germline V gene lookup returns CDR1 MNHEY and CDR2 SMNVEV (reference sequence). The CDR3 consists of 14 residues. In DNA form, the CDR3 reads TGTGCCAGCAGTTTGAACGGAGTAGGGACCACGCAGTATTTT. Amino acid sequence: CASSLNGVGTTQYF.

This clonotype was picked up a small number of times. The chain employs TRBV28 and TRBJ2-5; the match to TRBD1 covers 9 bases. The CDR3 runs to 16 residues. With 2 bases clipped from V and 5 bases from J, the junction kept 9 bases outside the gene matches. Germline CDR1 MDHEN, CDR2 SYDVKM. DNA for the CDR3: TGTGCCAGCAGTTTACGGGACAGGGAACTTTCGGAGACCCAGTACTTC. Protein sequence: CASSLRDRELSETQYF. Combining the CDR3 with reference TRBV28 and TRBJ2-5 gives the whole variable domain DVKVTQSSRYLVKRTGEKVFLECVQDMDHENMFWYRQDPGLGLRLIYFSYDVKMKEKGDIPEGYSVSREKKERFSLILESASTNQTSMYLCASSLRDRELSETQYFGPGTRLLVL.